The clone carrying this T cell receptor beta chain was recorded once. The CDR3 contains 15 residues. Germline CDR1 is ENHRY and CDR2 is SYGVKD. V was clipped by 11 bases and J by 1 base, with 21 bases between them. This record belongs to a study of blood T cell repertoires in COVID-19. Measured with immunoSEQ multiplex PCR; TCRdb has only the in-frame clones, and not every one. Found here are around 80,000 clones, about four fifths of them singletons; the top ten hold less than 15%. The sequenced sample was peripheral blood. The receptor was derived from an elderly man with acute or convalescent COVID-19. The rearrangement joins TRBV10-3 to TRBJ2-7, with a tentative D call TRBD2 (7 bases). The DNA for the CDR3 is TGTGCCGCAAAGGGAGGGCGGGGGCAATCCTACGAGCAGTACTTC. Translation: CAAKGGRGQSYEQYF.